The sequence of this TCR beta chain was determined in a study of T cell responses to AZD1222 COVID-19 vaccine. About this clone: Its antigen remains unknown.

The study's findings and limits: In the spike-specific TCR repertoire, nearly half reportedly target unmutated variant regions.

TCRdb's table, derived via immunoSEQ multiplex PCR, lists solely in-frame clones and lacks some. The profile shows fewer than 110,000 clones, around 89% of them singletons. Per the germline V gene, CDR1 is SQVTM and CDR2 is ANQGSEA. V lost 4 bases and J lost 6, with 9 bases in between. The CDR3 is 11 residues long. The receptor was isolated from an adult in good health. This chain links TRBV29-1 with TRBJ1-1; D gene uncertain. Sequencing was performed on peripheral blood, taken on day 0 of AZD1222 vaccination. The CDR3 region has the DNA TGCAGCGTTGCCCTAAGTCCTGAAGCTTTCTTT. Encoded protein: CSVALSPEAFF.